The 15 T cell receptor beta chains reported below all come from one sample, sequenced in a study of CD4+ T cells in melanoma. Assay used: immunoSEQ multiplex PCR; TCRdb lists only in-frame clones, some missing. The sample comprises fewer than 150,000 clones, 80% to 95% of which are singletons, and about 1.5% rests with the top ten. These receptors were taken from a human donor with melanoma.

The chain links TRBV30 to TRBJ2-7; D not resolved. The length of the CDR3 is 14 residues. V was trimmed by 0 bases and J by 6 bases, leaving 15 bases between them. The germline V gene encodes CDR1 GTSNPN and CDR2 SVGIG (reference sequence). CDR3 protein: CAWSVGTPLVEQYF. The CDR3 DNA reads TGTGCCTGGAGTGTAGGTACTCCCCTCGTCGAGCAGTACTTC.

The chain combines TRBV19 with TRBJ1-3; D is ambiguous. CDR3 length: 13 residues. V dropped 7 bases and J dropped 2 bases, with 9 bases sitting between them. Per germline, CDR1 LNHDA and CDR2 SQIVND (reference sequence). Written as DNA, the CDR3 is TGTGCCAGTAAACCGCTGGCTGGAAACACCATATATTTT. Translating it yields CASKPLAGNTIYF.

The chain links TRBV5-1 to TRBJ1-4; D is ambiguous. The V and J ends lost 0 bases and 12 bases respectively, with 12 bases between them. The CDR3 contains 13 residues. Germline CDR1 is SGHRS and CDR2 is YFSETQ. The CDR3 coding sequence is TGCGCCAGCAGCTTGGGACCTCTCGGGGAACTGTTTTTT. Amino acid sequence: CASSLGPLGELFF. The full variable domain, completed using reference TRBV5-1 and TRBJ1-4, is KAGVTQTPRYLIKTRGQQVTLSCSPISGHRSVSWYQQTPGQGLQFLFEYFSETQRNKGNFPGRFSGRQFSNSRSEMNVSTLELGDSALYLCASSLGPLGELFFGSGTQLSVL.

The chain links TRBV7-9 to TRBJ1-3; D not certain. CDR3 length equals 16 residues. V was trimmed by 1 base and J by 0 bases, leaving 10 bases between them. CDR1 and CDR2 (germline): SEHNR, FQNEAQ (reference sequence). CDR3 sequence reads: CASSLDKTFSGNTIYF. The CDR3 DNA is TGTGCCAGCAGCTTAGACAAAACATTCTCTGGAAACACCATATATTTT.

The CDR3 protein is CASSLVDTQYF. Written as DNA, the CDR3 is TGTGCCAGCAGCTTAGTAGATACGCAGTATTTT. The gene calls are TRBV7-9 and TRBJ2-3; D call uncertain. Germline values: CDR1 SEHNR, CDR2 FQNEAQ (reference sequence). Trimming removed 1 base at V and 5 bases at J, with 1 base between. The CDR3 sequence is 11 residues long.

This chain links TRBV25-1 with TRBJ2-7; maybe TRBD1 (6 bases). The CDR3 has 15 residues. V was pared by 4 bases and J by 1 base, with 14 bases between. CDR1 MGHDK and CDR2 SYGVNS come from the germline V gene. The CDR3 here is CASSGQQGPSYEQYF. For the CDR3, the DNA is TGTGCCAGCAGTGGGCAACAGGGACCGTCCTACGAGCAGTACTTC.

CDR3 bases: TGCGCCAGCAGCGTCTCGGCACAGGGCTACGAGCAGTACTTC. Its translation: CASSVSAQGYEQYF. The rearrangement joins TRBV5-1 to TRBJ2-7; possible D gene TRBD1, 6 bases. The germline V gene has CDR1 SGHRS and CDR2 YFSETQ. V shed 4 bases and J shed 3 bases, with 14 bases lying between them. This CDR3 has 14 amino acids. Full variable domain (remainder filled in from reference TRBV5-1 and TRBJ2-7): KAGVTQTPRYLIKTRGQQVTLSCSPISGHRSVSWYQQTPGQGLQFLFEYFSETQRNKGNFPGRFSGRQFSNSRSEMNVSTLELGDSALYLCASSVSAQGYEQYFGPGTRLTVT.

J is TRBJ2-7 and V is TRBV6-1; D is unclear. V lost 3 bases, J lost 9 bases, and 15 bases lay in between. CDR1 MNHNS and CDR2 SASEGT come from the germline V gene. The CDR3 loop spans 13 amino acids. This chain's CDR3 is CASSDSRQMGQYF. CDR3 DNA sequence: TGTGCCAGCAGTGACTCTAGGCAGATGGGGCAGTACTTC.

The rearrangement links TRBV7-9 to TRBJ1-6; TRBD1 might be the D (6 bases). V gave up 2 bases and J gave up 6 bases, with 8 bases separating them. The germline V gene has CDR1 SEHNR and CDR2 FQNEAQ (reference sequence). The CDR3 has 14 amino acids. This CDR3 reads CASSLTGSNSPLHF. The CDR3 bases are TGTGCCAGCAGCTTAACAGGGAGTAATTCACCCCTCCACTTT.

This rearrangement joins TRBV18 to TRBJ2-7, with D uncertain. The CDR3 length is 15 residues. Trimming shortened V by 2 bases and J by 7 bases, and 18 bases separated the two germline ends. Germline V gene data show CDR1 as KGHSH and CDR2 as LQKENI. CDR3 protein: CASSPSWADSREQYF. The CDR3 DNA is TGTGCCAGCTCACCAAGTTGGGCAGACTCTCGGGAGCAGTACTTC.

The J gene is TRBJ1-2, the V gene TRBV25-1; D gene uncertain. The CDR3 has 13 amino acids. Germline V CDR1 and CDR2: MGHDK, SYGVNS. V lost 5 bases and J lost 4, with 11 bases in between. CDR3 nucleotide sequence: TGTGCCAGCAGTCCGGACGGGTTCTATGGCTACACCTTC. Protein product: CASSPDGFYGYTF.

CDR3 DNA: TGTGCCAGCAGTGTCGAGGGCGGCACCGGGGAGCTGTTTTTT. Translation: CASSVEGGTGELFF. The chain joins TRBV2 to TRBJ2-2, with D perhaps TRBD2 (5 bases). The CDR3 is 14 amino acids. V was trimmed by 4 bases and J by 4 bases, leaving 10 bases between them. Germline assignment: CDR1 SNHLY and CDR2 FYNNEI.

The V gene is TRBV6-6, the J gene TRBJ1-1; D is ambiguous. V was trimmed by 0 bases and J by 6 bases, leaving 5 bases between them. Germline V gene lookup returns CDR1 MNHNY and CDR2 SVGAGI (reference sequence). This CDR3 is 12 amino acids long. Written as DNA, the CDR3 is TGTGCCAGCAGTTACTCTGGGGCTGAAGCTTTCTTT. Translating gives CASSYSGAEAFF.

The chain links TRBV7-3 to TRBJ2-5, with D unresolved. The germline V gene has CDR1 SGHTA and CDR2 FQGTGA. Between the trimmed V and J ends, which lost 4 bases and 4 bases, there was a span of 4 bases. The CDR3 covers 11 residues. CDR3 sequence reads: CASSSLETQYF. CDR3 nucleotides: TGTGCCAGCAGCTCACTAGAGACCCAGTACTTC.

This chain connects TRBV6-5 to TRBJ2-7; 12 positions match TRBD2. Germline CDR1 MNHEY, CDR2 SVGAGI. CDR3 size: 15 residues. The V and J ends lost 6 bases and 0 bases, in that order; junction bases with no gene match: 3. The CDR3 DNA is TGTGCCAGCAGACTAGCGGGGGGAAGCTCCTACGAGCAGTACTTC. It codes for CASRLAGGSSYEQYF.